This TCR beta chain emerged from a study of cytomegalovirus exposure and HLA in healthy donors (dated by TCRdb to about 2017). Describing the broader study: An earlier analysis of several hundred of the donors reported 250 to 300 Gb of sequence data and around 110 million unique TCR beta sequences from 150 million to 200 million T cells. Rather than drawing on any new phenotypic data, the later analysis identified candidate immune exposures from TCR beta sequences and the way those sequences occurred across donors. The study profiled the T cell repertoires of more than 500 subjects by immunosequencing and related them to cytomegalovirus serostatus. Approximately 300 gigabases of sequencing data and approximately 93 million unique TCR sequences were included in an early release covering about 620 HLA-typed donors. Because of strong linkage in the cohort, five DR-DQ haplotypes were treated as single units for association and clustering. On average, over 200,000 unique TCR beta nucleotide sequences were sequenced per donor among a few hundred genotyped donors of the cohort, with around 19% of those sequences being non-productive. HLA typing covered class I and class II loci at four-digit resolution. A later analysis re-examined previously published TCR beta repertoires from more than 650 donors and added high-resolution HLA genotyping to investigate patterns of TCR occurrence. All discovery cohort repertoires had been generated on a single sequencing platform. To predict cytomegalovirus infection status, the study combined high-throughput TCR immunosequencing, statistical association of individual TCRs with disease status, and machine learning. Among the roughly 430 genotyped donors, under 90% belonged to the genetic ancestry cluster associated with self-reported Caucasian donors. Typing coverage differed by locus: A, B, C, DRB1 and DQB1 were typed in about 620-640 donors, DQA1 in around 500, DPA1 in around 600, and DPB1 in 450 to 490. Along with the approximately 700-subject first cohort, a separate validation cohort of over a hundred different subjects was used. In a later genetic analysis, genome-wide SNP genotypes for about 65% of the roughly 700 donors were used, and that subset was treated as a discovery cohort. To decide whether each TCR beta V gene segment behaved as functional or pseudogenic, an earlier analysis of fewer than 750 of the donors relied on high-throughput TCR beta sequencing. Donor age, sex, ethnicity and CMV serostatus were collected together with the repertoire data. The study aimed to test whether signatures of past pathogen exposure could be identified by cataloging public T cell receptors. Points the paper makes about the study in general: Most TCR sequences were seen in very few donors, while some public TCRs were found in many individuals. According to a later analysis, parvovirus B19, influenza, CMV and Epstein-Barr virus appeared linked to several top co-occurrence clusters. Correlated functional status among segregating V segments might reflect linkage disequilibrium, but an unknown experimental factor could not be ruled out. Some IMGT-functional V segments, including TRBV6-2 and TRBV6-3, could not be told apart with the 87-base-pair reads, so those segments were excluded. According to a later analysis, most CMV-associated TCR beta chains appeared to be HLA-restricted, and the HLA associations seemed to be driven largely by CMV exposure. Because HLA typing was missing for some donors at each locus, association tests included only the typed subset. A later analysis found that TCR association rates varied across HLA loci, with DRB1 alleles showing the most associated TCRs and HLA-C alleles the fewest. Because counts were too low, fewer than 20 rarely observed V segments, including chromosome 9 orphons, were excluded from the earlier analysis of 500 to 700 of the donors. Broadly in line with IMGT annotations, most TCR beta V segments showed up in productive rearrangements about 90% or about 30% of the time in an earlier analysis of around 600 of the donors. For the cohort, immune exposure information was limited to CMV serostatus. It was suggested by the authors that the approach could potentially be generalized to other disease states and immunological phenotypes. The study gave a list of under 200 TCR beta chains associated with cytomegalovirus. Strong co-occurrence of HLA alleles, especially DR and DQ, made assigning TCR associations to individual alleles difficult. V-gene and J-gene trimming of TCR beta chains was associated with a missense DCLRE1C variant in a later genetic analysis, and the association was replicated in an independent cohort. Sequencing depth was assumed to be roughly uniform across donors in the presence/absence analyses, though that assumption may not hold. In this cohort, only TCR beta chains were sequenced, and detectable features were limited by the absence of alpha or paired-chain data. Specific HLA alleles were associated with 15,000 to 20,000 TCR beta sequences at a false discovery rate of 0.05 in a later analysis. Cytomegalovirus status was reported to be diagnosed by the classifier with high specificity and sensitivity in both the original and validation cohorts. A cluster of highly shared sequence variants was judged likely to be a technical artifact of the sequencing pipeline. A later analysis found that HLA-associated TCR beta chains were more clonally expanded and had lower generation probabilities than equally common non-associated chains. A few of the identified cytomegalovirus-associated TCR beta chains were confirmed in vitro to be specific for cytomegalovirus antigens. Compared with the 666-donor mean, donors in an Asian-associated ancestry cluster had fewer N-insertions in productive TCRs, according to a later genetic analysis. A further reported finding was that TCR beta sequences accurately predicted the HLA-A and HLA-B alleles for most subjects in the first cohort.

V is cut back by 3 bases and J by 3 bases, with 3 bases in the junction unmatched. The CDR1 and CDR2 encoded by the germline V gene are SNHLY and FYNNEI. Measured from the cysteine to the phenylalanine, the CDR3 is 14 residues long. Here the CDR3 DNA is all that survives: 42 bases in frame from base 1. The cohort comprised some 700 healthy bone marrow donors. At the time of sampling, all cohort members were nominally healthy, though unrecorded immune exposures were likely present. The donor tested CMV seronegative, placing the donor among the 352 seronegative members of the cohort. Each donor provided a peripheral blood sample, and peripheral blood mononuclear cells were used for TCR beta sequencing. Genomic DNA was extracted from the blood cell samples with the Qiagen DNeasy Blood Extraction Kit. The library was produced with the immunoSEQ multiplex PCR assay. The multiplex PCR relied on a mix of 60 forward primers for TCR Vbeta segments and 13 reverse primers for TCR Jbeta segments. The CDR3 region of rearranged TCR beta genes was amplified from genomic DNA by a multiplex PCR assay. Amplified TCR beta libraries were sequenced as 87-base-pair reads on the Illumina HiSeq System. The original pipeline was this. Across the roughly 700 repertoires, a later analysis counted about 81 million unique TCR beta chains, roughly 11 million of which were shared by at least two donors. A nearest-neighbor algorithm error-corrected the raw reads and collapsed the reads into unique sequences, merging closely related sequences to remove PCR and sequencing errors. CDR3 sequences were aligned to IMGT reference sequences to assign V, D and J gene segments. For a sequence to be retained, a match of at least six nucleotides was required to both a V gene segment and a J gene segment. A rearrangement was called productive if the CDR3 had no stop codons and remained in frame with V and J, and every other rearrangement was called non-productive. Following IMGT convention, CDR3 was defined as the stretch from the second conserved V-encoded cysteine to the conserved J-encoded phenylalanine. Sequences without an unambiguous match to a single V gene segment were excluded from the earlier analysis of 500 to 700 of the donors. In an earlier analysis of some 590 of the donors, a V segment was called functional when productive rearrangements were above 56.7%, and segregating when the standard deviation between donors exceeded 5%. To diagnose cytomegalovirus status from the catalog of TCR beta chain sequences, a statistical classification framework was built. A later analysis assigned V and J genes by comparing TCR nucleotide sequences with IMGT/GENE-DB human TR gene sequences. The TCRdist pipeline was used in a later analysis to assign CDR3 sequences and most-parsimonious VDJ recombination scenarios. In a later analysis, each TCR beta chain was defined by its CDR3 amino acid sequence together with its V-gene family, and reads lacking a unique V-gene family were excluded. In a later analysis, 450 to 600 highly shared, low-generation-probability nucleotide sequences were removed to address suspected cross-contamination and a sequencing artifact. A later analysis calculated a clonal expansion index for each public chain from normalized within-repertoire ranks of inferred template counts. In a later analysis, generation probabilities were computed using a VDJ recombination model fitted to out-of-frame rearrangements, and the results were checked against IGoR. Hypergeometric tests were used in a later analysis to score TCR-TCR, TCR-HLA and TCR-CMV co-occurrence, with a repertoire-size bias correction applied to the TCR pairs. To estimate false discovery rates, a later analysis permuted the HLA or CMV assignments 20 times. In a later analysis, co-occurring TCRs were grouped using DBSCAN, with TCRdist sequence similarity added in when clustering inside HLA-allele-positive subsets. Repertoires with fewer than 30,000 or more than 120,000 public chains, plus five repertoires with anomalous nucleotide sharing, were excluded from co-occurrence clustering. Not all clones reach the TCRdb copy of this immuneACCESS table, which keeps in-frame sequences only. Checked studies attribute under half of the gap to unresolved V genes and leave the rest unexplained. The V and J calls and clone size come from that table; D and trimming were worked out from the DNA. This sample gives about 150,000 clones in total; 60% to 80% of them show up just once. The ten largest clones take up less than 2% of the sample.

This clone has just one count. Its cognate antigen has yet to be identified. Base qualities were left out, and no much larger clone turns up one base away. This TCR derives from a woman in her 30s in good health and CMV-seronegative. The sequencing sample was made of PBMCs. The receptor chain draws on TRBV2 and TRBJ2-7; the central 9 bases match TRBD1. The DNA reads TGTGCCAGCAGTGAGACAGGGGGGGGCTACGAGCAGTACTTC. Translated, this is CASSETGGGYEQYF.